Listed below are T cell receptor beta chains from one sample, sequenced in a study of blood T cells in healthy people across ages. TCRdb independently ran MiXCR on the 5' RACE reads; one entry per CDR3 protein. The repertoire holds about 680,000 distinct CDR3 sequences, with 49% as singletons. What was sequenced was blood. These TCRs come from a woman aged 60-75 years in good health. CDR3s include the opening cysteine and the closing phenylalanine or tryptophan. The D gene is left open where the match is weak. Clone size is not always given. Where it is, it says once, few, many or a class for expanded clones.

J gene: TRBJ1-2
clone size: -
D gene: TRBD1
V gene: TRBV29-1
CDR3 DNA: TGCAGCGTTGAGAGGGACAGGGGAACAAACTATGGCTACACCTTC
CDR3 protein: CSVERDRGTNYGYTF

J gene: TRBJ2-1
clone size: few
D gene: -
V gene: TRBV2
CDR3 DNA: TGTGCCCTACAAGCGGAGAATTACAATGAGCAGTTCTTC
CDR3 protein: CALQAENYNEQFF

J gene: TRBJ2-7
clone size: few
D gene: TRBD1
V gene: TRBV9
CDR3 DNA: TGTGCCAGCAGCGTCCGGGACAGCGTCTACGAGCAGTACTTC
CDR3 protein: CASSVRDSVYEQYF

J gene: TRBJ2-1
clone size: -
D gene: TRBD1
V gene: TRBV7-3
CDR3 DNA: TGTGCCAACCAGAAGGACAGGTCCAATGAGCAGTTCTTC
CDR3 protein: CANQKDRSNEQFF

J gene: TRBJ2-5
clone size: -
D gene: TRBD1
V gene: TRBV4-3
CDR3 DNA: TGCGCCAGCAGCCAAGATAAAGGCAGGGGGGAGACCCAGTACTTC
CDR3 protein: CASSQDKGRGETQYF

J gene: TRBJ2-1
clone size: -
D gene: -
V gene: TRBV7-2
CDR3 DNA: TGTGCCAGCAGCCCGCGGATGATGAATGAGCAGTTCTTC
CDR3 protein: CASSPRMMNEQFF

J gene: TRBJ1-2
clone size: once
D gene: -
V gene: TRBV7-2
CDR3 DNA: TGTGCCAGCAGCTTGAACAGGCGGGAGAACGATGGCTACACCTTC
CDR3 protein: CASSLNRRENDGYTF

J gene: TRBJ2-5
clone size: -
D gene: -
V gene: TRBV28
CDR3 DNA: TGTGCCAGCAGTCCCCAGAGGCACCAAGAGACCCAGTACTTC
CDR3 protein: CASSPQRHQETQYF

J gene: TRBJ1-2
clone size: -
D gene: -
V gene: TRBV29-1
CDR3 DNA: TGCAGCGTTGTAAGATGGGAAACACTCGAAGGCTATGGCTACACCTTC
CDR3 protein: CSVVRWETLEGYGYTF

J gene: TRBJ2-7
clone size: -
D gene: -
V gene: TRBV4-1
CDR3 DNA: TGCGCCAGCAGCCAGGGGAGCGACAGCTCCTACAATGAGCAGTACTTC
CDR3 protein: CASSQGSDSSYNEQYF

J gene: TRBJ2-1
clone size: -
D gene: TRBD2
V gene: TRBV7-2
CDR3 DNA: TGTGCCAGCGGGTCCGCCCGGGGGGAGGAAGGAGAGCAGTTCTTC
CDR3 protein: CASGSARGEEGEQFF

J gene: TRBJ2-1
clone size: few
D gene: TRBD2
V gene: TRBV29-1
CDR3 DNA: TGCAGCGTTGTTCTAGCGGAGGGCCCTCGGGGGTACAATGAGCAGTTCTTC
CDR3 protein: CSVVLAEGPRGYNEQFF

J gene: TRBJ2-6
clone size: few
D gene: TRBD1
V gene: TRBV24-1
CDR3 DNA: TGTGCCACCAGTGACTTCACCGGGACAGTGAGCTCTGGGGCCAACGTCCTGACTTTC
CDR3 protein: CATSDFTGTVSSGANVLTF

J gene: TRBJ2-7
clone size: -
D gene: -
V gene: TRBV6-2/TRBV6-3
CDR3 DNA: TGTGCCAGCCTCTTTGCTGGGACCCTGCCCAACGAGCAGTACTTC
CDR3 protein: CASLFAGTLPNEQYF

J gene: TRBJ1-5
clone size: -
D gene: TRBD1
V gene: TRBV6-1
CDR3 DNA: TGTGCCAGCAGTGGGGGACAGGTGTATCAGCCCCAGCATTTT
CDR3 protein: CASSGGQVYQPQHF

J gene: TRBJ2-7
clone size: -
D gene: -
V gene: TRBV3-1
CDR3 DNA: TGTGCCAGCAGCCAAAGTTCACTAGGATTAGGCCCCTACGAGCAGTACTTC
CDR3 protein: CASSQSSLGLGPYEQYF

J gene: TRBJ2-4
clone size: few
D gene: -
V gene: TRBV28
CDR3 DNA: TGTGCCAGCACCCCGACGGCGGCCAAAAACATTCAGTACTTC
CDR3 protein: CASTPTAAKNIQYF